This TCR beta chain was profiled in a study of a mutant IDH1 vaccine in newly diagnosed glioma. Study-wide context: Participants attended visit V12, the safety follow-up, at week 35, and then attended visit V13 at week 47. Study-level findings and limits: Immune responses induced by the vaccine were seen in about 93% of patients, spanning multiple MHC alleles.

Profiled with immunoSEQ multiplex PCR; TCRdb holds only in-frame clones, not every one. This table holds 50,000 or so clones, about four fifths found once. CDR3 length: 12 amino acids. Germline V gene sequence: CDR1 LNHDA, CDR2 SQIVND (reference sequence). Trimming took off 6 bases at V and 6 bases at J, with 11 bases between the two ends. The time point here: week 47, end of study. Topical imiquimod accompanied each vaccine dose, which consisted of 300 ug of mutant IDH1 20-mer peptide. Patients received eight vaccinations in weeks 1, 3, 5, 7, 11, 15, 19, 23. Diagnosis in the donors showed new WHO grade 3 or 4 astrocytomas that were IDH1-mutant and ATRX-lost. About this clone: The antigen is not known.

The V and J genes are TRBV19 and TRBJ1-2, with a weak D call TRBD1 (5 bases). The origin of this receptor is a woman aged 25 to 39 with glioma. Some clones in this sample may be carry-over from other donors' samples. This sample comprised PBMCs, obtained from a glioma patient whose treatment included an IDH1 peptide vaccine. DNA for the CDR3: TGTGCCAGTAGCAGGGAATGGGATGGCTACACCTTC. This encodes CASSREWDGYTF.